These 17 T cell receptor beta chains came from one sample sequenced in a study of blood T cell repertoires in COVID-19. Here immunoSEQ multiplex PCR was the method, and the copy in TCRdb shows in-frame clones only, minus some. The table shows 110,000 to 150,000 clones, with about 87% occurring only once. Sequences were obtained from peripheral blood. Every receptor here comes from a human donor in a cohort sampled during active COVID-19.

Concerning this clone itself: The germline gene is not matched at one end of the junction; a read error may be the cause. The chain employs TRBV28 and TRBJ2-7; 9 nucleotides align to TRBD1. The germline V gene has CDR1 MDHEN and CDR2 SYDVKM. The CDR3 runs 16 residues. The CDR3 DNA sequence: TGTGCCAACAGTCCCTCTTATGGGACAGGGAACCACGAGCAGTACTTC. It codes for CANSPSYGTGNHEQYF.

The genes are TRBV30 and TRBJ1-4, with no clear D. The CDR3 runs 12 residues. CDR1 and CDR2 (germline): GTSNPN, SVGIG (reference sequence). The CDR3 DNA sequence: TGTGCTTTCACAGAGCCTAATGAAAAACTGTTTTTT. This translates into CAFTEPNEKLFF.

The chain has TRBV3-1 (or the pseudogene TRBV3-2) and TRBJ2-7, with a possible D match to TRBD2 (6 bases). V was shortened by 1 base and J by 2 bases, with 15 bases between the two germline ends. Germline CDR1 LGHDT, CDR2 YNNKEL (reference sequence). The CDR3 extends over 16 amino acids. In DNA, the CDR3 is TGTGCCAGCAGCCAAGGGGTTCTGGGCGGGGCCTACGAGCAGTACTTC. Translated: CASSQGVLGGAYEQYF.

The rearrangement links TRBV5-1 to TRBJ1-6; possibly TRBD1 for D (5 bases). The V gene lost 0 bases and the J gene lost 7 bases, with 11 bases spanning the gap. Germline CDR1 reads SGHRS; CDR2 reads YFSETQ. This CDR3 comprises 15 residues. The CDR3 DNA follows: TGCGCCAGCAGCTTGGTCGGACATGCAAATTCACCCCTCCACTTT. It yields the protein CASSLVGHANSPLHF.

V is TRBV4-1 and J is TRBJ2-7; 14 nucleotides align to TRBD2. V lost 4 bases, J lost 4 bases, and 6 bases stayed unmatched. The CDR3 length is 16 residues. CDR1 and CDR2 (germline): MGHRA, YSYEKL. CDR3 sequence reads: CASSLGLAGDLYEQYF. For the CDR3, the DNA is TGCGCCAGCAGCCTGGGACTAGCGGGAGATCTATACGAGCAGTACTTC.

The chain is built from TRBV6-4 and TRBJ1-2; D may be TRBD1 (6 bases). The germline gives CDR1 MRHNA, CDR2 SNTAGT. The CDR3 covers 15 residues. V lost 4 bases and J 4 bases, leaving 16 bases between the germline ends. CDR3 in DNA: TGTGCCAGCAGTGTTTCCCCAGGGGTCCTCTATGGCTACACCTTC. Translated: CASSVSPGVLYGYTF.

V usage is TRBV19 and J usage is TRBJ1-5; 7 positions agree with TRBD1. CDR1 and CDR2 (germline): LNHDA, SQIVND (reference sequence). CDR3 size: 12 residues. J gave up 2 bases and V 9 bases, and 1 base lay outside the gene matches. The CDR3 protein is CASGQGNQPQHF. In DNA form, the CDR3 reads TGTGCCAGCGGACAGGGCAATCAGCCCCAGCATTTT.

The rearrangement joins TRBV29-1 to TRBJ1-1; the D gene is possibly TRBD1 (6 bases). In germline, CDR1 is SQVTM, CDR2 ANQGSEA. This CDR3 contains 13 residues. Trimming shortened V by 7 bases and J by 1 base, and 13 bases separated the two germline ends. CDR3 in amino acids: CSASGHPNTEAFF. Written as DNA, the CDR3 is TGCAGCGCGTCGGGACACCCGAACACTGAAGCTTTCTTT. Variable domain in full (rest from reference TRBV29-1 and TRBJ1-1): SAVISQKPSRDICQRGTSLTIQCQVDSQVTMMFWYRQQPGQSLTLIATANQGSEATYESGFVIDKFPISRPNLTFSTLTVSNMSPEDSSIYLCSASGHPNTEAFFGQGTRLTVV.

V gene TRBV5-4 combines with J gene TRBJ2-6, with D maybe TRBD1 (6 bases). Germline CDR1 reads SGHNT; CDR2 reads YYREEE (reference sequence). V lost 4 bases and J 0 bases, leaving 11 bases between the germline ends. CDR3 length: 16 amino acids. CDR3 in DNA: TGTGCCAGCAGCCTAGGACAGCCCTCTGGGGCCAACGTCCTGACTTTC. Its translation: CASSLGQPSGANVLTF.

The chain is built from TRBV3-1 (or the pseudogene TRBV3-2) and TRBJ2-3, with TRBD2 identical over 15 bases. This CDR3 comprises 17 residues. J was trimmed by 0 bases and V by 6 bases; bases with no gene match: 4. Germline V lookup: CDR1 LGHDT, CDR2 YNNKEL (reference sequence). The CDR3 sequence is CASRRGLAGGSTDTQYF. CDR3 DNA: TGTGCCAGCAGGAGGGGACTAGCGGGGGGTAGCACAGATACGCAGTATTTT.

V and J are TRBV10-2 and TRBJ1-2; D possibly corresponds to TRBD1 (6 bases). The ends were cut back, 6 bases at V and 8 bases at J, with 16 bases in the middle. The CDR3 runs to 13 residues. Germline CDR1 WSHSY, CDR2 SAAADI. The CDR3 bases are TGCGCCAGCAGGGACAGCCAATATTCAGGCTACACCTTC. It yields the protein CASRDSQYSGYTF.

The genes are TRBV9 and TRBJ2-2; 9 bases are shared with TRBD2. CDR3 length equals 17 residues. The ends lost 3 bases at V and 1 base at J; junction bases unmatched: 7. The V gene's germline CDR1 is SGDLS and CDR2 YYNGEE. In DNA, the CDR3 is TGTGCCAGCAGCGGCGAAGCGGGGGGTCTGAACACCGGGGAGCTGTTTTTT. Encoded protein: CASSGEAGGLNTGELFF.

The V and J genes are TRBV27 and TRBJ2-2, with D tentatively TRBD2 (6 bases). CDR3 length: 19 amino acids. Germline V CDR1 and CDR2: MNHEY, SMNVEV (reference sequence). With 9 bases removed from V and 1 base from J, the gap between germline ends came to 27 bases. This CDR3 is CARLPRPGRLVGNTGELFF. The DNA of the CDR3 is TGTGCCAGGCTCCCCCGTCCGGGGAGGCTAGTCGGGAACACCGGGGAGCTGTTTTTT.

J is TRBJ2-5 and V is TRBV7-2; perhaps TRBD2 as D (5 bases). The germline CDR1 and CDR2 sequences are SGHTA and FQGNSA. CDR3 size: 15 residues. V shed 0 bases and J shed 4 bases, with 12 bases lying between them. This CDR3 is CASSLARANGETQYF. For the CDR3, the DNA is TGTGCCAGCAGCTTAGCGAGGGCAAACGGAGAGACCCAGTACTTC.

J is TRBJ2-3 and V is TRBV5-1, with D maybe TRBD2 (5 bases). There are 14 residues in the CDR3. Trimming stripped 0 bases from V and 6 bases from J, with 11 bases between. Germline lookup yields CDR1 SGHRS and CDR2 YFSETQ. The CDR3: CASSLEDSRDTQYF. In DNA, the CDR3 is TGCGCCAGCAGCTTGGAGGACTCTCGGGATACGCAGTATTTT.

The J gene is TRBJ2-7, the V gene TRBV5-1; 9 bases match TRBD1. This CDR3 is built from 15 residues. In germline, CDR1 is SGHRS, CDR2 YFSETQ. With 4 bases clipped from V and 2 bases from J, the junction kept 7 bases outside the gene matches. The CDR3 DNA reads TGCGCCAGCAGCGACACCGGGACAGGGCCCTACGAGCAGTACTTC. It is translated as CASSDTGTGPYEQYF. The full variable domain, in which reference TRBV5-1 and TRBJ2-7 provide the parts outside the CDR3, is KAGVTQTPRYLIKTRGQQVTLSCSPISGHRSVSWYQQTPGQGLQFLFEYFSETQRNKGNFPGRFSGRQFSNSRSEMNVSTLELGDSALYLCASSDTGTGPYEQYFGPGTRLTVT.

The chain recombines TRBV27 with TRBJ2-1; D call uncertain. This CDR3 spans 13 amino acids. Trimming pared 3 bases from V and 2 bases from J, leaving 5 bases between. Germline V gene sequence: CDR1 MNHEY, CDR2 SMNVEV (reference sequence). The CDR3 nucleotides read TGTGCCAGCAGTTTGGGCACCTACAATGAGCAGTTCTTC. Translating it yields CASSLGTYNEQFF.